This TCR beta chain came from a study of cytomegalovirus exposure and HLA in healthy donors. Points from the study as a whole: Immune exposure was documented only through CMV serostatus.

This CDR3 has 16 amino acids. V trimming: 0 bases; J trimming: 5 bases; junction bases outside the gene matches: 5. Germline CDR1 MNHEY, CDR2 SVGAGI. A note on this clone: Antigen unknown.

PCR employed 60 Vbeta and 13 Jbeta primers. The data were produced by immunoSEQ multiplex PCR, yet TCRdb's version contains in-frame clones alone and is incomplete. This sample has some 200,000 clones, with 81% found just once. The source is a middle-aged man in good health and CMV-seronegative. The gene calls are TRBV6-5 and TRBJ2-2, with TRBD2 matching 8 bases. The specimen sequenced was PBMCs. CDR3 sequence reads: CASSYSAGGGTGELFF. The CDR3 DNA follows: TGTGCCAGCAGTTACTCGGCGGGGGGAGGGACCGGGGAGCTGTTTTTT.